This note documents a single T cell receptor beta chain sequence. These data originate in a study of blood T cell repertoires in COVID-19. Study details: Spain, Italy and the United States supplied samples that represented acute and convalescent COVID-19.

The table came from immunoSEQ multiplex PCR; TCRdb's copy has only in-frame clones and leaves some out. The sample has about 210,000 clones, 70% to 90% seen once. CDR1 KGHSH and CDR2 LQKENI come from the germline V gene. The CDR3 runs 14 residues. The ends were cut back, 3 bases at V and 8 bases at J, with 13 bases in the middle. The J gene is TRBJ1-4, the V gene TRBV18; the D gene is possibly TRBD1 (5 bases). The sequenced material came from peripheral blood. This sequence was found in a woman aged 45 to 65 with active or convalescent COVID-19. CDR3 nucleotides: TGTGCCAGCTCACCTCAGGGTTTGGAGGAAAAACTGTTTTTT. Residues: CASSPQGLEEKLFF.